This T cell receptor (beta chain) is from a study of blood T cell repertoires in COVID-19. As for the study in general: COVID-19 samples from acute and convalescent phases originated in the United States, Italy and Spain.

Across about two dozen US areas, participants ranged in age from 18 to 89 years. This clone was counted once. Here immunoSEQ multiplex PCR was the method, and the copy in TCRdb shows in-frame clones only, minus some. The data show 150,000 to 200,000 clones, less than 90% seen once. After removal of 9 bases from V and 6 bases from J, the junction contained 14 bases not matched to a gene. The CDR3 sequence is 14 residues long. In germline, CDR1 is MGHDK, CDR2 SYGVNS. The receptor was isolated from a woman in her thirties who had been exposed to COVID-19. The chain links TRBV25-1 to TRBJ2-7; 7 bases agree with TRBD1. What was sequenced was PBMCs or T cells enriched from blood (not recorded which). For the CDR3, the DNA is TGTGCCAGTAAAGAGGGGGCGTTTTCGATCGAGCAGTACTTC. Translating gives CASKEGAFSIEQYF.